This T cell receptor beta chain was recorded in a study of tumor-infiltrating lymphocytes in primary liver carcinoma. Turning to the study itself: Surgical resection served as treatment for the primary liver carcinoma of these patients.

The CDR3 sequence is 18 residues long. Germline assignment: CDR1 SGHRS and CDR2 YFSETQ. The trim removed 0 bases at V and 0 bases at J, leaving 6 bases unmatched. Total RNA amounting to 450 to 500 ng was the source from which TCR beta cDNA was made with a constant-region primer. Library construction for TCR beta comprised three nested multiplex PCR rounds performed with slightly modified ARM-PCR. Two initial PCR rounds of roughly 10 cycles each paired TRBV1-TRBV30 forward primers with a C-beta reverse primer. A single record per CDR3 protein comes from TCRdb applying MiXCR to the multiplex PCR reads. The sample has 300,000 to 350,000 distinct CDR3 sequences, about two thirds seen once. Unsorted whole blood supplied the RNA, and germline DNA was extracted too.

The receptor was isolated from a man aged 35-49 years with primary liver carcinoma and hepatitis B virus infection. Sequencing was done on a sample of peripheral blood. The chain has TRBV5-1 and TRBJ2-1, with 10 nucleotides matching TRBD2. CDR3 residues: CASSLGAGGPSSYNEQFF. The CDR3 DNA is TGCGCCAGCAGCTTGGGAGCGGGAGGGCCGAGCTCCTACAATGAGCAGTTCTTC.